This T cell receptor (beta chain) stems from a study of T-cell reconstitution after alpha-beta-depleted transplantation in children (dated by TCRdb to between 2015 and 2016). Regarding the complete study: The study quantitatively tracked T-cell immune reconstitution after TCRalphabeta/CD19-depleted allogeneic hematopoietic cell transplantation in children using TCR repertoire profiling. What the research found in general, with its limitations: Hyperexpanded clone frequencies declined over subsequent months; after one year, T-cell counts and TCRbeta diversity were mostly attributed to newly produced T cells. In some patients, high TCRbeta diversity at day 60 was attributed to recipient T cells and intrathymic progenitors that had survived conditioning. Apparently early alphabetaT-cell count recovery about two months after transplant reportedly relied on only several hundred rapidly expanded clones derived from non-depleted graft cells.

Points on this clonotype: No cognate antigen has been identified for it. This may come from a read error, since a much larger clone is one base off.

Based on the germline V gene, the CDR1 and CDR2 sequences are MNHEY and SVGAGI. The CDR3 sequence holds 12 residues, the cysteine and phenylalanine included. This entry keeps only the CDR3 DNA: 36 bases, framed from base 1. This specimen's treatment or condition label, per the study, means: allogeneic hematopoietic cell transplantation with graft depleted of TCRalphabeta T cells and CD19 B cells. TCRalphabeta/CD19-depleted allogeneic hematopoietic cell grafts were given to the transplant recipients, all of whom were children. Library method: PCR. This sample was sequenced with an Illumina HiSeq 2500. Molecular barcoding was employed in the preparation of TCR libraries, with unique molecular identifiers being used to normalize TCRbeta repertoire quantification. TCRdb cleaned the public reads at Q25 with fastp, built clones with MiXCR and kept in-frame beta chains. Merged by CDR3 protein, the rows form single entries marked with the most common genes and DNA. This sample holds hundreds of thousands of distinct CDR3 sequences; under 20% were observed only once. The ten most abundant clones make up 43% of the sample.

The chain couples TRBV6-5 to TRBJ2-2; there is no confident call for the D gene. This sample comprised PBMCs, mostly from graft donor cells, obtained 360 days after TCRalphabeta/CD19-depleted stem cell transplant. This receptor was taken from a male patient between 2 and 9 years old who had a stem cell transplant for acute lymphoblastic leukemia, so the T cells may come from the graft donor. The DNA sequence follows: TGTGCCGGCAGTTACCTCACCGGGGAGCTGTTTTTT. Its protein product is CAGSYLTGELFF.